One and the same sample provided the 16 T cell receptor beta chains below, sequenced in a study of blood T cell repertoires in COVID-19. Some clones are missing from TCRdb's copy, which holds only in-frame ones; the method was immunoSEQ multiplex PCR. The sample records fewer than 350,000 clones, 75% to 95% being singletons. Sequenced material: peripheral blood. These receptors were obtained from a woman aged 25 to 39 with COVID-19, enrolled during active disease.

This chain uses TRBV5-1 with TRBJ2-5, with 14 bases aligning to TRBD2. V shed 4 bases and J 3 bases; nucleotides not matched to a gene: 2. The germline CDR1 and CDR2 sequences are SGHRS and YFSETQ. The CDR3 length is 15 residues. The CDR3 nucleotides read TGCGCCAGCAGCAAGACTAGCGGGAGGGAAGAGACCCAGTACTTC. Its translation: CASSKTSGREETQYF. The full variable domain, its missing parts supplied by reference TRBV5-1 and TRBJ2-5, is KAGVTQTPRYLIKTRGQQVTLSCSPISGHRSVSWYQQTPGQGLQFLFEYFSETQRNKGNFPGRFSGRQFSNSRSEMNVSTLELGDSALYLCASSKTSGREETQYFGPGTRLLVL.

This rearrangement joins TRBV27 to TRBJ2-7, with a tentative D call TRBD1 (6 bases). V was pared by 7 bases and J by 4 bases, with 17 bases between. CDR1 is MNHEY, CDR2 SMNVEV, per germline (reference sequence). The CDR3 loop spans 14 amino acids. CDR3: CASTNRVGGYEQYF. In DNA form, the CDR3 reads TGTGCCAGCACCAACAGGGTTGGGGGTTACGAGCAGTACTTC.

The CDR3 DNA reads TGTGCCAGTACCGTTACAGGGGGAGGGACTGAAGCTTTCTTT. Translation: CASTVTGGGTEAFF. The gene calls are TRBV19 and TRBJ1-1; 8 bases match TRBD1. V shed 7 bases and J 5 bases; nucleotides not matched to a gene: 9. The CDR3 covers 14 residues. The germline gives CDR1 LNHDA, CDR2 SQIVND (reference sequence).

The V gene is TRBV7-2, the J gene TRBJ2-2, with 7 positions matching TRBD2. The CDR3 covers 15 residues. Trimming removed 0 bases from V and 5 bases from J; junction bases left unmatched: 3. Looked up from germline, CDR1 is SGHTA and CDR2 is FQGNSA. In DNA, the CDR3 is TGTGCCAGCAGCTTAGCGGGAGGGAGTACCGGGGAGCTGTTTTTT. Translated, it gives CASSLAGGSTGELFF.

The chain joins TRBV30 to TRBJ1-1, with 8 positions matching TRBD1. CDR1 and CDR2 from the germline V gene are GTSNPN and SVGIG (reference sequence). The CDR3 is made up of 15 amino acids. Trimming took 3 bases from V and 4 from J; bases not matched to a gene: 10. The chain's CDR3 is CAWSLPTGATTEAFF. The CDR3 DNA reads TGTGCCTGGAGCCTACCGACAGGGGCGACCACTGAAGCTTTCTTT.

This clone occurred once. This chain uses TRBV12-3 or TRBV12-4 with TRBJ1-2; D not resolved. The CDR3 contains 10 residues. Trimming shortened V by 4 bases and J by 6 bases, and 3 bases separated the two germline ends. The CDR3 sequence is CASSWHGYTF. As DNA, the CDR3 is TGTGCCAGCAGTTGGCATGGCTACACCTTC.

The rearrangement links TRBV10-3 to TRBJ2-7; the match to TRBD1 covers 9 bases. The germline gives CDR1 ENHRY, CDR2 SYGVKD. Trimming at V came to 1 base and at J to 6 bases, leaving 1 base not matched to a gene. The CDR3 extends over 13 amino acids. This CDR3 is CAISELGQGEQYF. The CDR3 nucleotides read TGTGCCATCAGTGAGTTGGGACAGGGCGAGCAGTACTTC.

This clone was counted a single time. The chain joins TRBV15 to TRBJ2-3; 12 bases map to TRBD1. V was clipped by 5 bases and J by 6 bases; unmatched bases: 6. The length of the CDR3 is 15 residues. CDR1 is LNHNV and CDR2 is YYDKDF in the germline V gene (reference sequence). The CDR3 protein is CATSGDRGRVDTQYF. The CDR3 nucleotides are TGTGCCACCAGCGGGGACAGGGGGCGCGTCGATACGCAGTATTTT.

The DNA for the CDR3 is TGTGCCAGCTCACCACCCAGGGGGACGTTTGAAAAACTGTTTTTT. Its protein product is CASSPPRGTFEKLFF. The chain is built from TRBV18 and TRBJ1-4; 7 positions agree with TRBD1. Trimming removed 0 bases from V and 7 bases from J; junction bases left unmatched: 5. Germline V lookup: CDR1 KGHSH, CDR2 LQKENI. The CDR3 covers 15 residues.

V and J are TRBV20-1 and TRBJ2-3; 10 positions match TRBD2. V lost 3 bases and J lost 5; bases outside the gene matches: 5. The V gene's germline CDR1 is DFQATT and CDR2 SNEGSKA (reference sequence). This CDR3 has 14 amino acids. The CDR3 DNA reads as TGCAGTGCTAGTTTACTAGCGGGGTTAGATACGCAGTATTTT. Translated, it gives CSASLLAGLDTQYF.

V usage is TRBV27 and J usage is TRBJ2-7, with a tentative D call TRBD1 (5 bases). V lost 0 bases, J lost 5 bases, and 14 bases lay in between. CDR3 length equals 15 residues. The V gene's germline CDR1 is MNHEY and CDR2 SMNVEV (reference sequence). The CDR3 sequence is CASSLSVGAGDEQYF. CDR3 coding DNA: TGTGCCAGCAGTTTATCTGTTGGGGCCGGTGACGAGCAGTACTTC.

CDR3 nucleotides: TGCGCCAGCAGCTTGGGCCCAGGGGATGGGGCCAACGTCCTGACTTTC. Translating it yields CASSLGPGDGANVLTF. The rearrangement links TRBV5-1 to TRBJ2-6, with a possible D match to TRBD1 (6 bases). CDR3 length: 16 amino acids. The V and J ends lost 0 bases and 3 bases respectively, with 10 bases between them. The germline CDR1 and CDR2 sequences are SGHRS and YFSETQ. The whole variable domain, remainder taken from reference TRBV5-1 and TRBJ2-6, is KAGVTQTPRYLIKTRGQQVTLSCSPISGHRSVSWYQQTPGQGLQFLFEYFSETQRNKGNFPGRFSGRQFSNSRSEMNVSTLELGDSALYLCASSLGPGDGANVLTFGAGSRLTVL.

The V and J genes are TRBV5-3 and TRBJ2-2; TRBD1 agrees at 9 bases. TRBV5-3 is given ORF status, its function remaining uncertain. The CDR3 spans 14 residues. Losses at the gene ends were 4 bases for V and 6 bases for J; bases not matched to a gene: 4. The CDR3, as DNA: TGTGCCAGAAGCCTGGACAGGGGCCCCGGGGAGCTGTTTTTT. It codes for CARSLDRGPGELFF.

The V and J genes are TRBV2 and TRBJ1-2, with D possibly TRBD1 on 6 matching bases. V was clipped by 6 bases and J by 3 bases, with 11 bases between them. CDR1 and CDR2 from the germline V gene are SNHLY and FYNNEI. The CDR3 extends over 13 amino acids. The CDR3 sequence: CASRGTRHYGYTF. CDR3 sequence (DNA): TGTGCCAGCAGAGGGACACGCCACTATGGCTACACCTTC.

The chain carries TRBV6-2 or TRBV6-3 and TRBJ2-3; D is undetermined. Deletions cut 5 bases from V and 7 bases from J, with 19 bases between. Looked up from germline, CDR1 is MNHEY and CDR2 is SVGEGT. This CDR3 has 15 amino acids. CDR3 in DNA: TGTGCCAGCAGTACGCCGCGCGAGATTGTAAATACGCAGTATTTT. Translation: CASSTPREIVNTQYF.

This clone has only a few counts. Different DNA sequences within this sample yield the same CDR3. The chain joins TRBV18 to TRBJ1-1, with a weak D call TRBD1 (6 bases). Germline assignment: CDR1 KGHSH and CDR2 LQKENI. The CDR3 consists of 14 residues. V was clipped by 4 bases and J by 1 base, with 10 bases between them. CDR3 in DNA: TGTGCCAGCTCACTGGACAGAACGAACACTGAAGCTTTCTTT. Its protein product is CASSLDRTNTEAFF.